The TCR beta chain described here comes from a study of regulatory T cells in long-lasting Graves disease. Study-wide findings and caveats: Small sample size may have lowered accuracy.

The sample holds many counts of this clonotype. Its target is unknown. This sample's time point: persistent/refractory GD, antithyroid drugs over 5 years with positive TRAb. Researchers made the TCR library from RNA that was extracted from PBMCs. A roughly 8.1-milliliter sample of peripheral blood was drawn into EDTA tubes. With iRepertoire HTBI primers and Arm-PCR of CDR3 regions, TCR beta libraries were built. TCRdb re-called the multiplex PCR reads with MiXCR, one entry per CDR3 protein. The sample has 420,000 or so distinct CDR3 sequences, less than 25% seen once. This TCR derives from a female donor with Graves disease. Sample: peripheral blood mononuclear cells (PBMCs), taken when the disease was refractory, from a patient treated with antithyroid drugs.

The CDR3 loop reads CASSLSAVTEAFF. Here the CDR3 DNA reads TGTGCCAGCAGCTTATCAGCGGTCACTGAAGCTTTCTTT. The genes are TRBV7-9 and TRBJ1-1; no reliable D call. Per germline, CDR1 SEHNR and CDR2 FQNEAQ (reference sequence). This CDR3 comprises 13 residues. V was cut by 2 bases and J by 4 bases, with 8 bases left in between. Full variable domain (remainder filled in from reference TRBV7-9 and TRBJ1-1): DTGVSQNPRHKITKRGQNVTFRCDPISEHNRLYWYRQTLGQGPEFLTYFQNEAQLEKSRLLSDRFSAERPKGSFSTLEIQRTEQGDSAMYLCASSLSAVTEAFFGQGTRLTVV.